This TCR beta chain was observed in a study of blood T cell repertoires in COVID-19. Study background: The United States, Italy and Spain were the sources of the acute and convalescent COVID-19 samples. T cells, B-cell-depleted T cells, or PBMCs provided the cDNA or gDNA that served as material.

This CDR3 is 13 amino acids long. V dropped 8 bases and J dropped 3 bases, with 12 bases sitting between them. Germline lookup yields CDR1 SNHLY and CDR2 FYNNEI. Per the study methods: Amplification of reference gene primers provided the estimated nucleated cell counts. Profiling relied on immunoSEQ multiplex PCR, and the TCRdb table lists in-frame clones only, not all of them. V and J calls and clone size come straight from that table; D and trimming were deduced from the DNA. The table lists about 190,000 clones, around 85% of them singletons. The chain carries TRBV2 and TRBJ2-3; D not resolved. Material for sequencing was peripheral blood. The receptor comes from a man in his thirties or forties with acute or convalescent COVID-19. The CDR3 is CASGSVVTDTQYF. The CDR3 nucleotides are TGTGCCAGCGGTAGTGTGGTAACAGATACGCAGTATTTT.